The 30 T cell receptor beta chains in this list originate from one sample, sequenced in a study of post-analysis software for immune sequencing data (dated by TCRdb to about 2015). The library was obtained by PCR. The instrument was an Illumina HiSeq 2500. To reduce PCR and sequencing biases, unique molecular identifiers were incorporated into the TCR beta cDNA libraries. TCRdb passed the public sequencing reads through fastp at Q25 and MiXCR, retaining productive beta sequences. CDR3 protein duplicates are merged, each entry listing the most common genes and DNA. For this sample there are 650,000 to 850,000 distinct CDR3 sequences; about half appear just once. 4.9% of the sample lies in the top ten. Summary of the overall study and its limitations: Roughly 5 TRBV segments, including TRBV5-6, TRBV5-1 and TRBV20-1, were significantly more frequent in patients than controls.

These receptors are not linked to any known antigen. Sequences were obtained from blood. The receptors come from a girl aged 10 to 17 with multiple sclerosis.

The chain combines TRBV6-2 or TRBV6-3 with TRBJ2-1; D remains unclear. CDR1 and CDR2 from the germline V gene are MNHEY and SVGEGT. V was cut by 2 bases and J by 8 bases, with 19 bases left in between. The CDR3 totals 16 residues. CDR3 region: CASSYPLGQAEDEQFF. The CDR3 DNA follows: TGTGCCAGCAGTTACCCCTTAGGGCAGGCAGAGGATGAGCAGTTCTTC.

The sample holds one count of this clonotype. The V gene is TRBV4-1, the J gene TRBJ2-4, with 12 positions matching TRBD2. The J call may be faulty, since TRBJ2-5 better matches the DNA end. The CDR3 runs 16 residues. The germline V gene has CDR1 MGHRA and CDR2 YSYEKL. In nucleotides, the CDR3 is TGCGCCAGCAGCTCCCGACCGGGACTAGCGGGAGAGACCCAGTACTTC. It is translated as CASSSRPGLAGETQYF.

This clonotype was recorded a few times. The rearrangement links TRBV14 to TRBJ1-4, with 8 bases lining up with TRBD1. With 0 bases clipped from V and 7 bases from J, the junction kept 10 bases outside the gene matches. Germline loops: CDR1 SGHDN, CDR2 FVKESK. The CDR3 runs to 17 residues. The CDR3 loop is CASSQDPQGVTREKLFF. CDR3 coding DNA: TGTGCCAGCAGCCAAGATCCACAGGGGGTAACGCGTGAAAAACTGTTTTTT.

The chain employs TRBV7-2 and TRBJ2-2; 16 nucleotides align to TRBD2. This CDR3 comprises 20 residues. J lost 2 bases, V lost 5 bases, and 11 bases had no gene match. The germline gives CDR1 SGHTA, CDR2 FQGNSA. CDR3 residues: CASSQTPGLAGGPNTGELFF. The CDR3 DNA sequence: TGTGCCAGCAGCCAGACTCCGGGACTAGCGGGAGGGCCAAACACCGGGGAGCTGTTTTTT.

The rearrangement joins TRBV10-3 to TRBJ2-5, with 7 bases fitting TRBD2. Gene TRBJ2-7 matches the end of the DNA better, so the J call may be wrong. The length of the CDR3 is 11 residues. The V gene's germline CDR1 is ENHRY and CDR2 SYGVKD. The CDR3 loop is CAIRAGAEQYF. The CDR3 bases are TGTGCCATCCGTGCGGGAGCCGAGCAGTACTTC.

The chain recombines TRBV5-1 with TRBJ2-6; D is ambiguous. Germline V gives CDR1 SGHRS, CDR2 YFSETQ. V dropped 1 base and J dropped 0 bases, with 8 bases sitting between them. The CDR3 sequence is 16 residues long. CDR3 nucleotide sequence: TGCGCCAGCAGCTTGAGTCCAGTCTCTGGGGCCAACGTCCTGACTTTC. Its translation is CASSLSPVSGANVLTF.

The rearrangement links TRBV7-9 to TRBJ1-6; no reliable D call. CDR1 and CDR2 from the germline V gene are SEHNR and FQNEAQ (reference sequence). V shed 1 base and J shed 8 bases, with 3 bases lying between them. The CDR3 runs to 12 residues. The CDR3 DNA sequence: TGTGCCAGCAGCTTAGGGGATTCACCCCTCCACTTT. Amino acids: CASSLGDSPLHF.

This chain uses TRBV7-9 with TRBJ1-1, with 8 bases fitting TRBD1. Germline V gives CDR1 SEHNR, CDR2 FQNEAQ (reference sequence). The CDR3 consists of 15 residues. V shed 8 bases and J 1 base; nucleotides not matched to a gene: 9. Here the CDR3 DNA reads TGTGCCAGCCAAGGACGAGGACAGGGGAACACTGAAGCTTTCTTT. Translating gives CASQGRGQGNTEAFF. Using reference TRBV7-9 and TRBJ1-1 for the parts outside the CDR3, the full variable domain is DTGVSQNPRHKITKRGQNVTFRCDPISEHNRLYWYRQTLGQGPEFLTYFQNEAQLEKSRLLSDRFSAERPKGSFSTLEIQRTEQGDSAMYLCASQGRGQGNTEAFFGQGTRLTVV.

This chain joins TRBV5-1 and TRBJ2-1, with D unresolved. The CDR3 extends over 17 amino acids. Looked up from germline, CDR1 is SGHRS and CDR2 is YFSETQ. V was pared by 0 bases and J by 7 bases, with 20 bases between. CDR3 DNA: TGCGCCAGCAGCTTGGGGGCCGAGGTAGGCCAACGAAATGAGCAGTTCTTC. It yields the protein CASSLGAEVGQRNEQFF.

This clonotype was seen repeatedly, ten times or more. The chain couples TRBV6-5 to TRBJ2-7; D gene uncertain. Germline CDR1 is MNHEY and CDR2 is SVGAGI. The CDR3 is made up of 13 amino acids. The V end lost 2 bases, the J end lost 2 bases, and 7 bases lay between the germline ends. The CDR3 sequence is CASSYAGTYEQYF. The CDR3 nucleotides are TGTGCCAGCAGTTACGCAGGAACCTACGAGCAGTACTTC.

This clonotype was recorded a few times. This chain connects TRBV28 to TRBJ2-7, with TRBD1 as a possible D gene (6 bases). CDR1 is MDHEN, CDR2 SYDVKM, per germline. The CDR3 length is 16 residues. Trimming removed 5 bases at V and 2 bases at J, with 19 bases between. The CDR3 reads CASSLPKAGDPYEQYF. The CDR3 coding sequence is TGTGCCAGCAGTCTGCCTAAGGCAGGGGACCCCTACGAGCAGTACTTC.

This sequence joins TRBV5-1 and TRBJ2-1; 8 nucleotides align to TRBD2. J gave up 4 bases and V 3 bases, and 15 bases lay outside the gene matches. This CDR3 contains 18 residues. Germline V CDR1 and CDR2: SGHRS, YFSETQ. CDR3 residues: CASSSHHNSGNKYNEQFF. CDR3 sequence (DNA): TGCGCCAGCAGCTCCCACCACAATAGCGGGAACAAATACAATGAGCAGTTCTTC.

The J gene is TRBJ2-1, the V gene TRBV20-1, with D hard to call. V was cut by 5 bases and J by 10 bases, with 15 bases left in between. The CDR3 sequence is 12 residues long. Germline V gene lookup returns CDR1 DFQATT and CDR2 SNEGSKA (reference sequence). CDR3 sequence: CSASNVWAEQFF. The DNA for the CDR3 is TGCAGTGCTTCAAACGTATGGGCCGAGCAGTTCTTC.

The chain employs TRBV29-1 and TRBJ1-2; 10 nucleotides agree with TRBD1. Germline lookup yields CDR1 SQVTM and CDR2 ANQGSEA. This CDR3 is built from 15 residues. The J segment lost 10 bases and the V segment lost 1 base, leaving 12 bases of the junction unmatched. CDR3: CSVEGNRGQGSDYTF. CDR3 sequence (DNA): TGCAGCGTTGAAGGGAACCGGGGACAGGGGTCAGACTACACCTTC.

This clonotype was counted between two and nine times. CDR3 residues: CASSFGRGGTYNEQFF. CDR3 nucleotides: TGCGCCAGCAGCTTCGGTCGGGGGGGAACCTACAATGAGCAGTTCTTC. This chain joins TRBV5-1 and TRBJ2-1; the match to TRBD2 covers 8 bases. V lost 2 bases and J lost 2; bases outside the gene matches: 6. The germline V gene encodes CDR1 SGHRS and CDR2 YFSETQ. The CDR3 is made up of 16 amino acids.

This CDR3 reads CATSDPILYNEQFF. The CDR3 DNA follows: TGTGCCACCAGTGATCCCATCCTTTACAATGAGCAGTTCTTC. The genes are TRBV24-1 and TRBJ2-1; D unresolved. The CDR3 is 14 residues long. CDR1 and CDR2 (germline): KGHDR, SFDVKD. V lost 3 bases and J 4 bases, leaving 9 bases between the germline ends.

On this clonotype: A much larger clonotype is one base distant, so this may be a read error. This CDR3 is CSVGTGDYELYF. The CDR3 coding sequence is TGCAGCGTTGGCACAGGAGACTACGAGCTGTACTTC. This chain connects TRBV29-1 to TRBJ2-4; possibly TRBD1 or TRBD2 for D (5 bases each). The ends were cut back, 4 bases at V and 15 bases at J, with 19 bases in the middle. Germline assignment: CDR1 SQVTM and CDR2 ANQGSEA. This CDR3 spans 12 amino acids.

The chain combines TRBV4-2 with TRBJ1-4; D is perhaps TRBD1 (5 bases). CDR1 and CDR2 from the germline V gene are LGHNA and YNFKEQ. The CDR3 covers 14 residues. V shed 0 bases and J shed 8 bases, with 10 bases lying between them. CDR3 in DNA: TGTGCCAGCAGCCAAGATATGGGGCGCGAAAAACTGTTTTTT. Its translation: CASSQDMGREKLFF.

Only one count was recorded for this clonotype. The chain links TRBV20-1 to TRBJ2-7; D gene unclear. The DNA end is a closer match to TRBJ2-5, so the J assignment may be wrong. CDR1 is DFQATT, CDR2 SNEGSKA, per germline (reference sequence). The CDR3 runs to 13 residues. CDR3 amino acids: CSARLGVAETQYF. In DNA, the CDR3 is TGCAGTGCTAGACTGGGTGTTGCAGAGACCCAGTACTTC.

This chain links TRBV27 with TRBJ1-2; tentatively, D is TRBD1 (5 bases). The V gene's germline CDR1 is MNHEY and CDR2 SMNVEV (reference sequence). Trimming shortened V by 2 bases and J by 8 bases, and 12 bases separated the two germline ends. The CDR3 is 13 residues long. CDR3 loop: CASSLKGSRGYTF. CDR3 nucleotide sequence: TGTGCCAGCAGTTTAAAGGGGTCTCGGGGCTACACCTTC.

This clonotype occurred a few times. The chain is built from TRBV27 and TRBJ2-1, with 9 bases identical to TRBD2. CDR3 length equals 16 residues. The junction had 11 bases not matched to a gene; V was cut back by 6 bases and J by 5 bases. From germline, CDR1 is MNHEY and CDR2 SMNVEV (reference sequence). The DNA of the CDR3 is TGTGCCAGCAGACCCCGACTAGCGGAGCTGAACAATGAGCAGTTCTTC. This codes for CASRPRLAELNNEQFF.

The J gene is TRBJ1-5, the V gene TRBV12-3 or TRBV12-4, with a possible D match to TRBD1 (5 bases). V shed 6 bases and J shed 3 bases, with 15 bases lying between them. This CDR3 is 15 amino acids long. CDR3 nucleotides: TGTGCCAGCAGGTTCGACAGCCTTCACAATCAGCCCCAGCATTTT. This encodes CASRFDSLHNQPQHF.

This clonotype has more than one count but fewer than ten. CDR3 amino acids: CASSYSVLAGVSYEQYF. In DNA form, the CDR3 reads TGTGCCAGCAGTTACTCGGTTCTAGCGGGAGTCTCCTACGAGCAGTACTTC. The chain uses TRBV6-6 and TRBJ2-7, with 10 bases identical to TRBD2. This CDR3 comprises 17 residues. Trimming at V came to 0 bases and at J to 0 bases, leaving 5 bases not matched to a gene. From germline, CDR1 is MNHNY and CDR2 SVGAGI (reference sequence).

This chain connects TRBV10-1 to TRBJ1-2; 7 bases fit TRBD1. The V gene end was trimmed by 4 bases and the J gene end by 8 bases; junction bases not matched to a gene: 10. The CDR3 is 14 amino acids. Germline V lookup: CDR1 WNHNN, CDR2 SYGVQD (reference sequence). This chain's CDR3 is CASSATRTGGGYTF. DNA for the CDR3: TGCGCCAGCAGTGCTACCAGGACAGGCGGCGGCTACACCTTC.

Comment on this clonotype: Compared with germline, one end of the junction differs, possibly owing to a read error. This chain joins TRBV27 and TRBJ2-7; 10 positions match TRBD1. The DNA end lines up better with TRBJ2-5; the J call may be wrong. Germline V lookup: CDR1 MNHEY, CDR2 SMNVEV (reference sequence). The CDR3 consists of 15 residues. The CDR3 DNA is TGCGCCAGCACCTCCGCCCGGGACAGGGGAGAGACCCAGTACTTC. It specifies CASTSARDRGETQYF.

This clonotype was found many times. The chain has TRBV12-3 or TRBV12-4 and TRBJ2-5, with unresolved D. Deletions cut 6 bases from V and 4 bases from J, with 12 bases between. The CDR3 extends over 13 amino acids. The CDR3 DNA reads TGTGCCAGCAGACCCGACCCGGTAGAGACCCAGTACTTC. Protein: CASRPDPVETQYF.

V and J are TRBV5-5 and TRBJ1-1; D remains unclear. This CDR3 comprises 11 residues. The V end lost 0 bases, the J end lost 6 bases, and 3 bases lay between the germline ends. Germline CDR1 SGHKS, CDR2 YYEKEE (reference sequence). CDR3 bases: TGTGCCAGCAGCTTGGCCTCTGAAGCTTTCTTT. This sequence encodes CASSLASEAFF.

The chain uses TRBV4-3 and TRBJ2-1; TRBD2 agrees at 7 bases. V shed 1 base, J shed 7 bases, and the junction held 7 bases outside the gene matches. CDR1 and CDR2 (germline): LGHNA, YSLEER. The CDR3 is made up of 15 amino acids. CDR3: CASSQGLAVLNEQFF. CDR3 bases: TGCGCCAGCAGCCAAGGGCTAGCGGTGTTGAATGAGCAGTTCTTC.

V gene TRBV27 combines with J gene TRBJ2-7, with a possible D match to TRBD1 (6 bases). CDR3 length: 14 amino acids. Germline V CDR1 and CDR2: MNHEY, SMNVEV (reference sequence). V dropped 4 bases and J dropped 4 bases, with 14 bases sitting between them. CDR3: CASSSYRQGYEQYF. Written as DNA, the CDR3 is TGTGCCAGCAGTTCTTACCGTCAGGGGTACGAGCAGTACTTC.

This chain links TRBV9 with TRBJ2-2; D is undetermined. Germline CDR1 is SGDLS and CDR2 is YYNGEE. The V and J ends lost 2 bases and 2 bases respectively, with 7 bases between them. The CDR3 length is 14 residues. The CDR3 sequence: CASSVLSNTGELFF. The CDR3 DNA reads TGTGCCAGCAGCGTCCTCTCAAACACCGGGGAGCTGTTTTTT.